Sequencing of this T cell receptor beta chain was carried out in a study of CD8+ T cells in alopecia areata. Study summary: C3H/HeJ graft donors with spontaneous alopecia, aged roughly 6-13 months, supplied skin that was transplanted onto female C3H/HeJ mice aged about 6-11 weeks.

Time point in this sample: mouse skin 6 weeks after grafting, around onset of hair loss. The recipient mice had their skin biopsied at grafting and again 3 and 6 weeks later. Study observations and caveats: Relative to normal scalp, lesional scalp, especially alopecia totalis/universalis, showed higher clonality. Unlike in mice, where it was clearer, TCR sharing across patients was less clear, possibly HLA-related.

RNA was isolated and reverse transcribed to cDNA, the sequencing template. Measured with immunoSEQ multiplex PCR; TCRdb has only the in-frame clones, and not every one. The repertoire has some 6,000 clones, none seen only once; the ten largest take roughly a quarter. This clone occurred a few times. Its antigen remains unknown. Gene names are mouse gene names. The missing CDR3 end, 4 residues past where the read stops, is filled in from the germline J gene. Germline V gene data show CDR1 as NNHNN and CDR2 as SYGAGS (reference sequence). CDR3 size: 17 residues. V was pared by 3 bases and J by 0 bases, with 17 bases between.

The rearrangement joins TRBV13-2 to TRBJ2-3; TRBD1 might be the D (6 bases). The source of this sequence is a C3H/HeJ mouse with alopecia areata. MHC haplotype of the strain: H2-k. Material: skin, obtained at week 6. The CDR3 bases that were read are TGTGCCAGCGGTGCTATCCGGGACAAAACTAGTGCAGAA. This encodes CASGAIRDKTSAE. The full CDR3 is CASGAIRDKTSAETLYF.